This TCR beta chain was captured by sequencing in a study of regulatory T cells in long-lasting Graves disease. Turning to the study itself: In persistent Graves' disease, antithyroid drugs had been taken for over 5 years and TSH receptor antibodies stayed positive. Study-level findings and limits: Accuracy was perhaps lowered by the small sample size.

Trimming removed 3 bases at V and 7 bases at J, with 16 bases between. CDR3 length: 13 amino acids. Germline-derived CDR1 and CDR2 are DFQATT and SNEGSKA (reference sequence). CDR3 regions were amplified by Arm-PCR using iRepertoire HTBI primers to build TCR beta libraries. MiXCR, run by TCRdb on the multiplex PCR reads, gives a single entry per CDR3 protein. The sample includes fewer than 400,000 distinct CDR3 sequences, around a fifth of them seen just once. Documented time point: persistent/refractory GD, antithyroid drugs over 5 years with positive TRAb. After RNA was extracted from PBMCs, the TCR library was made from it. Patients came through an endocrinology department, and that department was in Xi'an, China. Staff drew roughly 10 milliliters of peripheral blood into EDTA tubes. A word on this clonotype: Its antigen is currently unknown.

The sequence derives from a female donor with Graves disease. Sequenced material: peripheral blood mononuclear cells (PBMCs), taken when the disease was refractory, from a patient treated with antithyroid drugs. J is TRBJ2-7 and V is TRBV20-1; a possible D gene is TRBD2 (6 bases). CDR3 coding DNA: TGCAGTGCTAGCCCGGGGACGGCGGGGGAGCAGTACTTC. Protein product: CSASPGTAGEQYF.